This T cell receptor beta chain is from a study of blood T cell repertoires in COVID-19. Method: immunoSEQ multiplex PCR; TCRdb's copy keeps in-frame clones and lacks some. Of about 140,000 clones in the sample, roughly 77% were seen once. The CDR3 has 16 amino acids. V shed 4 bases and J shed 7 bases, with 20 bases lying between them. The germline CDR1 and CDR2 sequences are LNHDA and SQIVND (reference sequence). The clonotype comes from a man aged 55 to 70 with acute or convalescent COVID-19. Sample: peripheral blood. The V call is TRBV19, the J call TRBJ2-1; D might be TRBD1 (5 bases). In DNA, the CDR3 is TGTGCCAGTAGTACCAGAAGAGTCTGGGGCGGAAATGAGCAGTTCTTC. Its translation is CASSTRRVWGGNEQFF.